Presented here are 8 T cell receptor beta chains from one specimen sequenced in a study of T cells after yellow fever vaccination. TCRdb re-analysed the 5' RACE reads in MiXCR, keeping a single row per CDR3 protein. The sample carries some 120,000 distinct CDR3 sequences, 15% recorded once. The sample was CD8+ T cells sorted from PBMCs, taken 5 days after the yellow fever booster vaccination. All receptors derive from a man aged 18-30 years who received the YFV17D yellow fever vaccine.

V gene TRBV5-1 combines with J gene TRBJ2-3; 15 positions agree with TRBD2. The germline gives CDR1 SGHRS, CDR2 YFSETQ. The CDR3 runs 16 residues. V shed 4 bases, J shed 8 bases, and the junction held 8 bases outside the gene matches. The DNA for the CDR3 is TGCGCCAGCAGCATCGGACTAGCGGGGGGGGAAGTTACGCAGTATTTT. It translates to CASSIGLAGGEVTQYF.

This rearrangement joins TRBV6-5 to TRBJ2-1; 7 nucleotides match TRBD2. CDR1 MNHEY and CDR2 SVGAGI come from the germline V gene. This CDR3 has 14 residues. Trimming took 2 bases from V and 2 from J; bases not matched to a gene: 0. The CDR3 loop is CASSYAGAYNEQFF. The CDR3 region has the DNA TGTGCCAGCAGTTACGCGGGGGCCTACAATGAGCAGTTCTTC.

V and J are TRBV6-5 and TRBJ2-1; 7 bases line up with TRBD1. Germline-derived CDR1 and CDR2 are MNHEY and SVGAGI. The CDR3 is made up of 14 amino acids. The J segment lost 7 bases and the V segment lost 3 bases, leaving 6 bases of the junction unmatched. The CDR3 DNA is TGTGCCAGCAGTTATCGACAGGGTGGGAATGAGCAGTTCTTC. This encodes CASSYRQGGNEQFF.

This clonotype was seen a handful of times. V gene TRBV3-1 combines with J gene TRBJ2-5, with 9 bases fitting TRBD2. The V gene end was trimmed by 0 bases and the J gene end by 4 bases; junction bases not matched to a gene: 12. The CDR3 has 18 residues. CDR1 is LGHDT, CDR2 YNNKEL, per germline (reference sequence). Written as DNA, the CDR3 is TGTGCCAGCAGCCAAGACCGAGCGGGGGGCCCTAAGGGAGAGACCCAGTACTTC. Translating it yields CASSQDRAGGPKGETQYF.

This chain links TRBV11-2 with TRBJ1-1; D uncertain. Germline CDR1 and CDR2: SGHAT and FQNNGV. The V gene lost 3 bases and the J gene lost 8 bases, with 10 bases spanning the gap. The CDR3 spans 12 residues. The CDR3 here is CASSLKTVEAFF. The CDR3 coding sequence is TGTGCCAGCAGCTTGAAAACAGTAGAAGCTTTCTTT.

For the CDR3, the DNA is TGTGCCAGCAGCTTAACTCCAGCCCGGGGCTTGTACAATGAGCAGTTCTTC. Translated: CASSLTPARGLYNEQFF. The rearrangement joins TRBV7-3 to TRBJ2-1, with D perhaps being TRBD1 or TRBD2 (5 bases each). The CDR3 extends over 17 amino acids. Trimming removed 0 bases at V and 4 bases at J, with 16 bases between. Germline-derived CDR1 and CDR2 are SGHTA and FQGTGA.

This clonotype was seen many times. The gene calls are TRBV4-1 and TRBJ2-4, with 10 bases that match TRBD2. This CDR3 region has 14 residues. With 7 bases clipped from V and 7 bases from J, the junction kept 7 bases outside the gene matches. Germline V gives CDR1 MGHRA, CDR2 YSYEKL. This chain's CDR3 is CASTAAGGGNIQYF. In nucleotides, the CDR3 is TGCGCCAGCACAGCAGCGGGGGGGGGTAACATTCAGTACTTC.

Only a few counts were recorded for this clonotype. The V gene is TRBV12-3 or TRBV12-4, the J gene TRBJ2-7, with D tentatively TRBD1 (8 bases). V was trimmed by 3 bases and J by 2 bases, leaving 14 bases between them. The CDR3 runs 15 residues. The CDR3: CASSLGGTGTYEQYF. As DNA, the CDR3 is TGTGCCAGCAGTTTGGGGGGGACAGGCACCTACGAGCAGTACTTC.